Presented here are 17 T cell receptor beta chains from one specimen sequenced in a study of blood T cell repertoires in COVID-19. Measured with immunoSEQ multiplex PCR; TCRdb has only the in-frame clones, and not every one. The sample holds around 37,000 clones, around 90% seen once. The sample consisted of peripheral blood. Source of these receptors: a man aged 45-65 years with active or convalescent COVID-19.

V gene TRBV7-9 combines with J gene TRBJ2-1, with TRBD2 matching 11 bases. Trimming cost V 5 bases and J 9 bases; bases outside gene matches: 15. CDR1 SEHNR and CDR2 FQNEAQ come from the germline V gene (reference sequence). The CDR3 contains 17 residues. The CDR3 DNA is TGTGCCAGCAGCCTCTATACTAGCGGGAGTTCCAGAAGTGAGCAGTTCTTC. Protein product: CASSLYTSGSSRSEQFF. The variable domain in full, completed from reference TRBV7-9 and TRBJ2-1, reads DTGVSQNPRHKITKRGQNVTFRCDPISEHNRLYWYRQTLGQGPEFLTYFQNEAQLEKSRLLSDRFSAERPKGSFSTLEIQRTEQGDSAMYLCASSLYTSGSSRSEQFFGPGTRLTVL.

This clone was picked up one time. This chain connects TRBV5-1 to TRBJ2-5; TRBD2 matches 8 bases. The V gene end was trimmed by 4 bases and the J gene end by 5 bases; junction bases not matched to a gene: 13. The CDR3 runs 16 residues. Germline values: CDR1 SGHRS, CDR2 YFSETQ. CDR3 amino acids: CASSLNSGNLGETQYF. In nucleotides, the CDR3 is TGCGCCAGCAGCCTCAATAGCGGGAACCTGGGGGAGACCCAGTACTTC. Full variable domain (rest looked up from reference TRBV5-1 and TRBJ2-5): KAGVTQTPRYLIKTRGQQVTLSCSPISGHRSVSWYQQTPGQGLQFLFEYFSETQRNKGNFPGRFSGRQFSNSRSEMNVSTLELGDSALYLCASSLNSGNLGETQYFGPGTRLLVL.

The chain joins TRBV6-5 to TRBJ2-7; 7 bases line up with TRBD2. The CDR3 has 13 residues. Germline CDR1 reads MNHEY; CDR2 reads SVGAGI. V was clipped by 8 bases and J by 4 bases; unmatched bases: 8. The CDR3 sequence is CASGAGAEYEQYF. In DNA, the CDR3 is TGTGCCAGCGGGGCGGGAGCCGAATACGAGCAGTACTTC.

The chain recombines TRBV11-2 with TRBJ2-7; D is uncertain. The CDR3 contains 13 residues. Trimming shortened V by 5 bases and J by 0 bases, and 8 bases separated the two germline ends. Germline CDR1 is SGHAT and CDR2 is FQNNGV. CDR3 nucleotide sequence: TGTGCCAGCAGCCCTAGTAGCTCCTACGAGCAGTACTTC. Protein: CASSPSSSYEQYF.

The chain couples TRBV2 to TRBJ2-6, with 8 nucleotides matching TRBD2. V gave up 7 bases and J gave up 2 bases; unmatched junction bases: 4. The germline V gene has CDR1 SNHLY and CDR2 FYNNEI. The CDR3 is 15 residues long. The CDR3: CASTGRGAGANVLTF. The CDR3 bases are TGTGCCAGCACCGGGCGGGGGGCTGGGGCCAACGTCCTGACTTTC. Drawing the rest from reference TRBV2 and TRBJ2-6, the complete variable domain is EPEVTQTPSHQVTQMGQEVILRCVPISNHLYFYWYRQILGQKVEFLVSFYNNEISEKSEIFDDQFSVERPDGSNFTLKIRSTKLEDSAMYFCASTGRGAGANVLTFGAGSRLTVL.

The V gene is TRBV5-1, the J gene TRBJ1-3; the D gene is possibly TRBD1 (5 bases). The CDR3 loop spans 14 amino acids. Trimming took off 0 bases at V and 4 bases at J, with 8 bases between the two ends. CDR1 is SGHRS, CDR2 YFSETQ, per germline. For the CDR3, the DNA is TGCGCCAGCAGCTTGGGACAGTGGGGAAACACCATATATTTT. Translation: CASSLGQWGNTIYF.

V and J are TRBV19 and TRBJ2-7, with a tentative D call TRBD1 (6 bases). Germline assignment: CDR1 LNHDA and CDR2 SQIVND (reference sequence). V shed 4 bases and J shed 2 bases, with 15 bases lying between them. This CDR3 contains 15 residues. As DNA, the CDR3 is TGTGCCAGTAGTACCCCAACAGGGACCCCCTACGAGCAGTACTTC. Amino acids: CASSTPTGTPYEQYF. Full variable domain (outside the CDR3, taken from reference TRBV19 and TRBJ2-7): DGGITQSPKYLFRKEGQNVTLSCEQNLNHDAMYWYRQDPGQGLRLIYYSQIVNDFQKGDIAEGYSVSREKKESFPLTVTSAQKNPTAFYLCASSTPTGTPYEQYFGPGTRLTVT.

This clone was observed a handful of times. The V gene is TRBV2, the J gene TRBJ1-4, with D possibly matching TRBD1 (5 bases). V dropped 7 bases and J dropped 3 bases, with 12 bases sitting between them. The CDR3 covers 14 residues. Looked up from germline, CDR1 is SNHLY and CDR2 is FYNNEI. The CDR3 DNA follows: TGTGCCAGCAAGCCAGGGAGGGCTAATGAAAAACTGTTTTTT. As protein: CASKPGRANEKLFF.

V is TRBV28 and J is TRBJ1-3, with D possibly being TRBD1 (6 bases). The CDR3 sequence is 17 residues long. Germline V CDR1 and CDR2: MDHEN, SYDVKM. Deletions cut 0 bases from V and 2 bases from J, with 14 bases between. The CDR3: CASSLWGTGSAGNTIYF. DNA for the CDR3: TGTGCCAGCAGTTTATGGGGAACAGGGTCGGCTGGAAACACCATATATTTT. The full variable domain, with the rest looked up from reference TRBV28 and TRBJ1-3, is DVKVTQSSRYLVKRTGEKVFLECVQDMDHENMFWYRQDPGLGLRLIYFSYDVKMKEKGDIPEGYSVSREKKERFSLILESASTNQTSMYLCASSLWGTGSAGNTIYFGEGSWLTVV.

The CDR3 spells CASIEGTGGGYEQYF. CDR3 nucleotides: TGTGCCAGCATTGAGGGGACAGGGGGCGGTTACGAGCAGTACTTC. The chain combines TRBV2 with TRBJ2-7; TRBD1 matches 12 bases. V lost 7 bases to trimming and J lost 4 bases; unmatched junction nucleotides: 8. Germline CDR1 is SNHLY and CDR2 is FYNNEI. The CDR3 is 15 amino acids.

The rearrangement uses TRBV5-4 and TRBJ2-3, with 8 bases lining up with TRBD2. V was clipped by 9 bases and J by 0 bases; unmatched bases: 6. CDR1 and CDR2 (germline): SGHNT, YYREEE (reference sequence). The CDR3 length is 14 residues. The CDR3 sequence is CATIAGSSTDTQYF. The CDR3 region has the DNA TGTGCCACGATAGCGGGGTCTAGCACAGATACGCAGTATTTT.

This chain links TRBV5-1 with TRBJ1-2, with D possibly matching TRBD1 (5 bases). The germline V gene encodes CDR1 SGHRS and CDR2 YFSETQ. V was pared by 1 base and J by 5 bases, with 15 bases between. This CDR3 contains 15 residues. The CDR3 spells CASSLRGGRTYGYTF. CDR3 coding DNA: TGCGCCAGCAGCTTGAGGGGCGGTAGAACTTATGGCTACACCTTC.

This chain joins TRBV7-2 and TRBJ2-1; TRBD2 is a possible D gene (5 bases). Trimming shortened V by 1 base and J by 10 bases, and 11 bases separated the two germline ends. The CDR3 extends over 13 amino acids. CDR1 is SGHTA and CDR2 is FQGNSA in the germline V gene. Here the CDR3 reads CASSLGADWEQFF. In DNA form, the CDR3 reads TGTGCCAGCAGCTTAGGGGCGGACTGGGAGCAGTTCTTC.

The chain has TRBV15 and TRBJ2-3, with 7 bases that match TRBD2. The CDR3 extends over 14 amino acids. V was clipped by 3 bases and J by 0 bases; unmatched bases: 0. Germline V gives CDR1 LNHNV, CDR2 YYDKDF (reference sequence). CDR3 DNA: TGTGCCACCAGCAGCGGGGGGAGCACAGATACGCAGTATTTT. Protein: CATSSGGSTDTQYF.

The V call is TRBV11-2, the J call TRBJ2-1; tentatively, D is TRBD1 (6 bases). The V and J ends lost 5 bases and 7 bases respectively, with 21 bases between them. Germline values: CDR1 SGHAT, CDR2 FQNNGV. The length of the CDR3 is 16 residues. CDR3 loop: CASSPLRDKVKNEQFF. The DNA of the CDR3 is TGTGCCAGCAGCCCCCTCCGGGACAAAGTTAAGAATGAGCAGTTCTTC.

The rearrangement uses TRBV6-1 and TRBJ2-1; 7 positions agree with TRBD2. The V gene's germline CDR1 is MNHNS and CDR2 SASEGT. This CDR3 contains 17 residues. V was pared by 3 bases and J by 2 bases, with 10 bases of the junction left unmatched. Here the CDR3 reads CASSDTSWGRAYNEQFF. The CDR3 coding sequence is TGTGCCAGCAGTGATACTAGCTGGGGGAGGGCCTACAATGAGCAGTTCTTC.

This clone appeared a single time. This chain uses TRBV13 with TRBJ2-7, with TRBD2 matching 8 bases. There are 19 residues in the CDR3. Germline values: CDR1 PRHDT, CDR2 FYEKMQ (reference sequence). Losses at the gene ends were 4 bases for V and 4 bases for J; bases not matched to a gene: 21. This CDR3 is CASSSEAPEGAGGPYEQYF. In DNA, the CDR3 is TGTGCCAGCAGCTCGGAAGCCCCGGAGGGTGCGGGAGGACCTTACGAGCAGTACTTC.